Below, 18 T cell receptor beta chains from the same sample are listed, as sequenced in a study of T cell repertoires in cytomegalovirus infection. TCRdb re-called the reads with MiXCR, one entry per CDR3 protein. Here the sample spans approximately 400,000 distinct CDR3 sequences, around 32% being singletons. The specimen was PBMCs. Source of these receptors: a human donor in good health (CMV status not recorded). Some clones in this sample may be carry-over from other donors' samples.

This clonotype was recorded at least ten times. This chain links TRBV7-2 with TRBJ2-7, with 10 nucleotides matching TRBD1. Germline V gives CDR1 SGHTA, CDR2 FQGNSA. V was clipped by 2 bases and J by 0 bases; unmatched bases: 7. This CDR3 comprises 17 residues. The CDR3 sequence: CASSLLSGTGVSYEQYF. CDR3 in DNA: TGTGCCAGCAGCTTACTATCCGGGACAGGGGTCTCCTACGAGCAGTACTTC.

Details on this clonotype: A junction end diverges from the germline sequence, so it may reflect a read error. The chain recombines TRBV7-4 with TRBJ1-6; 7 nucleotides line up with TRBD1. The CDR3 covers 15 residues. CDR1 and CDR2 from the germline V gene are SGHVT and SQSDAQ. The CDR3 is CDSSLRQGDNSPLHF. CDR3 nucleotide sequence: TGTGACAGCAGCTTAAGACAGGGAGATAATTCACCCCTCCACTTT.

The gene calls are TRBV27 and TRBJ2-5; TRBD2 matches at 7 bases. The V segment lost 7 bases and the J segment 2 bases; nucleotides outside the gene matches: 16. The CDR3 consists of 17 residues. Germline CDR1 reads MNHEY; CDR2 reads SMNVEV (reference sequence). The CDR3 DNA sequence: TGTGCCAGCAAGTCGTGGTCTAGCGGTGTAAATCAAGAGACCCAGTACTTC. It encodes CASKSWSSGVNQETQYF.

The chain recombines TRBV6-6 with TRBJ1-1; 8 nucleotides match TRBD1. The CDR3 contains 21 residues. The V gene's germline CDR1 is MNHNY and CDR2 SVGAGI (reference sequence). Trimming removed 0 bases from V and 1 base from J; junction bases left unmatched: 19. CDR3 amino acids: CASSYSKKSAPSDRANTEAFF. In DNA, the CDR3 is TGTGCCAGCAGTTACTCGAAAAAGTCGGCGCCATCGGACAGGGCGAACACTGAAGCTTTCTTT.

The V call is TRBV15, the J call TRBJ1-5; weak D call: TRBD1 (5 bases). The CDR3 consists of 15 residues. V lost 5 bases to trimming and J lost 6 bases, with 17 bases between them. Germline V CDR1 and CDR2: LNHNV, YYDKDF (reference sequence). The chain's CDR3 is CATSPGDSLFQPQHF. CDR3 DNA sequence: TGTGCCACCAGCCCTGGGGACTCCCTTTTTCAGCCCCAGCATTTT.

This sequence joins TRBV7-9 and TRBJ1-6, with 7 bases fitting TRBD1. The CDR3 consists of 16 residues. With V trimmed by 1 base and J by 10 bases, 10 bases remained unmatched. The germline CDR1 and CDR2 sequences are SEHNR and FQNEAQ (reference sequence). CDR3 sequence reads: CASSLEPQGGRSPLHF. The CDR3 nucleotides are TGTGCCAGCAGCTTAGAACCGCAGGGGGGTCGGTCACCCCTCCACTTT.

V and J are TRBV19 and TRBJ2-1; 9 positions match TRBD1. The germline V gene encodes CDR1 LNHDA and CDR2 SQIVND (reference sequence). CDR3 length: 16 residues. The V and J ends lost 2 bases and 8 bases, in that order; junction bases with no gene match: 10. Here the CDR3 reads CASSINGQGTWYEQFF. CDR3 in DNA: TGTGCCAGTAGTATAAACGGACAGGGGACTTGGTATGAGCAGTTCTTC.

The chain recombines TRBV28 with TRBJ1-5, with D tentatively TRBD1 (6 bases). Looked up from germline, CDR1 is MDHEN and CDR2 is SYDVKM. The CDR3 runs to 13 residues. Trimming took off 7 bases at V and 4 bases at J, with 11 bases between the two ends. CDR3 in DNA: TGTGCCAGCACACAAGGGGGAAATCAGCCCCAGCATTTT. Encoded protein: CASTQGGNQPQHF.

About this clonotype: A much bigger clone sits one base away, suggesting this may be a read error. The chain couples TRBV28 to TRBJ2-7; 8 positions match TRBD1. From germline, CDR1 is MDHEN and CDR2 SYDVKM. The CDR3 extends over 14 amino acids. CDR3 region: CAISDRGLAYEQYF. The CDR3 bases are TGTGCCATCAGTGACAGGGGCTTGGCTTACGAGCAGTACTTC.

This clonotype was counted ten times or more. Here the CDR3 reads CASKQSSYNEQFF. The CDR3 DNA is TGTGCCAGCAAACAGAGCTCCTACAATGAGCAGTTCTTC. The chain links TRBV12-3 or TRBV12-4 to TRBJ2-1, with D hard to call. V was shortened by 7 bases and J by 0 bases, with 7 bases between the two germline ends. This CDR3 comprises 13 residues.

The rearrangement uses TRBV20-1 and TRBJ2-7, with unresolved D. The CDR3 is made up of 16 amino acids. Germline V gene data show CDR1 as DFQATT and CDR2 as SNEGSKA (reference sequence). V was clipped by 0 bases and J by 2 bases, with 17 bases between them. The CDR3 loop is CSARDDGHVSPYEQYF. The CDR3 nucleotides read TGCAGTGCTAGAGACGACGGGCACGTCTCCCCCTACGAGCAGTACTTC.

J is TRBJ2-2 and V is TRBV27; D is tentatively TRBD1 or TRBD2 (5 bases each). Germline-derived CDR1 and CDR2 are MNHEY and SMNVEV (reference sequence). The CDR3 is 14 residues long. V lost 0 bases to trimming and J lost 9 bases, with 11 bases between them. This CDR3 reads CASSLSLGRRELFF. CDR3 bases: TGTGCCAGCAGTTTATCGTTGGGACGTCGGGAGCTGTTTTTT.

The gene calls are TRBV6-5 and TRBJ1-1; D is uncertain. CDR3 length equals 14 residues. V lost 7 bases and J lost 2, with 14 bases in between. CDR1 MNHEY and CDR2 SVGAGI come from the germline V gene. The CDR3 is CASKTTHLNTEAFF. DNA of the CDR3: TGTGCCAGCAAAACGACACACCTTAACACTGAAGCTTTCTTT.

J is TRBJ1-5 and V is TRBV6-1, with 9 bases aligning to TRBD1. The junction had 6 bases not matched to a gene; V was cut back by 8 bases and J by 4 bases. Looked up from germline, CDR1 is MNHNS and CDR2 is SASEGT. The CDR3 consists of 14 residues. In DNA, the CDR3 is TGTGCCAGCTGGGCAGGGACAGGGAATCAGCCCCAGCATTTT. This codes for CASWAGTGNQPQHF.

This clonotype came up a few times. The chain has TRBV19 and TRBJ1-5, with TRBD1 identical over 11 bases. The germline CDR1 and CDR2 sequences are LNHDA and SQIVND (reference sequence). V lost 4 bases, J lost 6 bases, and 5 bases stayed unmatched. The CDR3 runs to 15 residues. CDR3 sequence: CASSTGTGGGQPQHF. The CDR3 DNA is TGTGCCAGTAGTACCGGGACAGGGGGAGGTCAGCCCCAGCATTTT.

This clonotype appeared a few times. The rearrangement links TRBV5-6 to TRBJ2-7; 12 bases are a match to TRBD2. Germline CDR1 and CDR2: SGHDT and YYEEEE. Trimming removed 1 base from V and 0 bases from J; junction bases left unmatched: 11. The CDR3 is 19 amino acids. CDR3 nucleotide sequence: TGTGCCAGCAGCTTGATCAGGGGACTAGCGGGCGACAGCTCCTACGAGCAGTACTTC. It yields the protein CASSLIRGLAGDSSYEQYF.

Worth noting for this clonotype: A much larger clone sits a single nucleotide away, making a read error possible. The chain's CDR3 is CARSSGLDPEAFF. The CDR3 DNA reads as TGTGCCAGAAGCTCTGGTTTAGACCCTGAAGCTTTCTTT. The chain links TRBV7-2 to TRBJ1-1; D remains unclear. This CDR3 has 13 amino acids. Germline V gives CDR1 SGHTA, CDR2 FQGNSA. Using reference TRBV7-2 and TRBJ1-1 for the parts outside the CDR3, the full variable domain is GAGVSQSPSNKVTEKGKDVELRCDPISGHTALYWYRQSLGQGLEFLIYFQGNSAPDKSGLPSDRFSAERTGGSVSTLTIQRTQQEDSAVYLCARSSGLDPEAFFGQGTRLTVV.

This clonotype came up a few times. The gene calls are TRBV12-3 or TRBV12-4 and TRBJ2-7, with D possibly TRBD1 on 5 matching bases. V was trimmed by 4 bases and J by 0 bases, leaving 13 bases between them. This CDR3 contains 15 residues. The CDR3 DNA follows: TGTGCCAGCAGTTACCTGACAGCTGGCTCCTACGAGCAGTACTTC. Translating it yields CASSYLTAGSYEQYF.